The 25 T cell receptor beta chains below were found in one sample sequenced in a study of T cells after posttransplantation cyclophosphamide. Profiling relied on immunoSEQ multiplex PCR, and the TCRdb table lists in-frame clones only, not all of them. The sample holds 35,000 to 40,000 clones, and no clone turns up only once. Sample: PBMCs. Receptor source: a man younger than 45 in good health and a related stem cell transplant donor.

This clone was observed many times. This chain uses TRBV6-6 with TRBJ2-7; 12 bases align to TRBD2. From germline, CDR1 is MNHNY and CDR2 SVGAGI (reference sequence). CDR3 length: 15 amino acids. Unmatched junction bases numbered 10, after V lost 6 bases and J lost 7 bases. In DNA form, the CDR3 reads TGTGCCAGCAGCATACTAGCGGGGGGAGATGAAGAGCAGTACTTC. As protein: CASSILAGGDEEQYF.

This clone was found many times. In DNA form, the CDR3 reads TGTGCCAGCAGTTTACAGTCCTCGATAGCTTTCTTT. This translates into CASSLQSSIAFF. The J gene is TRBJ1-1, the V gene TRBV12-3 or TRBV12-4; D ambiguous. The V and J ends lost 2 bases and 10 bases respectively, with 11 bases between them. This CDR3 spans 12 amino acids.

The sample holds many counts of this clone. V gene TRBV5-1 combines with J gene TRBJ2-1, with 7 bases lining up with TRBD1. Germline CDR1 and CDR2: SGHRS and YFSETQ. The ends lost 0 bases at V and 4 bases at J; junction bases unmatched: 4. CDR3 length: 15 amino acids. The chain's CDR3 is CASSLVAGGYNEQFF. The DNA for the CDR3 is TGCGCCAGCAGCTTGGTGGCAGGGGGATACAATGAGCAGTTCTTC.

In its sample, this clone was seen many times. The chain combines TRBV7-3 with TRBJ2-7, with TRBD2 matching 7 bases. Germline V lookup: CDR1 SGHTA, CDR2 FQGTGA. The CDR3 sequence is 14 residues long. The J segment lost 3 bases and the V segment lost 2 bases, leaving 4 bases of the junction unmatched. The CDR3 DNA reads TGTGCCAGCAGCTTACCGGCGGGGGACTACGAGCAGTACTTC. It yields the protein CASSLPAGDYEQYF.

The rearrangement uses TRBV7-6 and TRBJ1-6; D is perhaps TRBD1 (6 bases). V lost 2 bases to trimming and J lost 4 bases, with 15 bases between them. This CDR3 is 17 amino acids long. CDR1 is SGHVS, CDR2 FNYEAQ, per germline. The CDR3 DNA reads as TGTGCCAGCAGCTTATCCAGGGGAGGGGGTTATAATTCACCCCTCCACTTT. The encoded protein is CASSLSRGGGYNSPLHF.

This clone was picked up many times. This chain connects TRBV27 to TRBJ2-1; D remains unclear. This CDR3 spans 14 amino acids. CDR1 and CDR2 from the germline V gene are MNHEY and SMNVEV (reference sequence). Deletions cut 2 bases from V and 8 bases from J, with 13 bases between. Here the CDR3 reads CASSLVQAQDEQFF. DNA for the CDR3: TGTGCCAGCAGTTTAGTGCAGGCACAAGATGAGCAGTTCTTC.

This clone was picked up many times. The V and J genes are TRBV28 and TRBJ2-7; 8 bases fit TRBD1. The CDR3 is made up of 15 amino acids. V lost 7 bases, J lost 4 bases, and 12 bases stayed unmatched. Germline V gene lookup returns CDR1 MDHEN and CDR2 SYDVKM. The CDR3 loop reads CASTPGAGGSYEQYF. In DNA form, the CDR3 reads TGTGCCAGCACCCCAGGGGCAGGGGGCTCGTACGAGCAGTACTTC. Filled out from reference TRBV28 and TRBJ2-7, the complete variable domain reads DVKVTQSSRYLVKRTGEKVFLECVQDMDHENMFWYRQDPGLGLRLIYFSYDVKMKEKGDIPEGYSVSREKKERFSLILESASTNQTSMYLCASTPGAGGSYEQYFGPGTRLTVT.

This clone was seen many times. This chain connects TRBV5-6 to TRBJ1-6, with a weak D call TRBD1 (5 bases). CDR3 size: 13 residues. The V end was cut by 7 bases, the J end by 7 bases, with 12 bases between. The germline V gene encodes CDR1 SGHDT and CDR2 YYEEEE. The CDR3 nucleotides are TGTGCCAGCCAAGCAGGGAGAAATTCACCCCTCCACTTT. It is translated as CASQAGRNSPLHF.

This clone was recorded at least ten times. The chain recombines TRBV5-5 with TRBJ2-1; D is unclear. V was pared by 2 bases and J by 6 bases, with 18 bases between. CDR1 is SGHKS and CDR2 is YYEKEE in the germline V gene (reference sequence). The CDR3 has 16 amino acids. Here the CDR3 DNA reads TGTGCCAGCAGCTTTTCCCCTACCTCTGTTATCAATGAGCAGTTCTTC. It encodes CASSFSPTSVINEQFF.

This clone was seen repeatedly, ten times or more. The chain uses TRBV27 and TRBJ2-7, with TRBD1 as a possible D gene (5 bases). Germline CDR1 MNHEY, CDR2 SMNVEV (reference sequence). V lost 7 bases, J lost 5 bases, and 15 bases lay in between. There are 13 residues in the CDR3. This CDR3 is CASTTLVGDEQYF. For the CDR3, the DNA is TGTGCCAGCACGACTCTCGTAGGGGACGAGCAGTACTTC.

The chain links TRBV2 to TRBJ2-5, with 11 bases lining up with TRBD2. The closer fit of TRBJ2-7 to the DNA end suggests the J call may be wrong. Germline CDR1 SNHLY, CDR2 FYNNEI. The CDR3 is made up of 15 amino acids. DNA for the CDR3: TGTGCCAGCAGCGCCGGGACTAGCGGTTCCTACGAGCAGTACTTC. Its translation: CASSAGTSGSYEQYF.

The chain carries TRBV4-2 and TRBJ2-3; 9 bases map to TRBD2. In germline, CDR1 is LGHNA, CDR2 YNFKEQ. Unmatched junction bases numbered 7, after V lost 0 bases and J lost 6 bases. The CDR3 is 16 residues long. CDR3 coding DNA: TGTGCCAGCAGCCAAGAACGAGCGGGGGGTCATGATACGCAGTATTTT. This codes for CASSQERAGGHDTQYF.

This clone has at least ten counts. This chain links TRBV7-9 with TRBJ2-5, with TRBD1 matching 8 bases. The germline V gene encodes CDR1 SEHNR and CDR2 FQNEAQ (reference sequence). The CDR3 is 15 amino acids. V dropped 1 base and J dropped 9; count of bases not matched to a gene: 10. In DNA, the CDR3 is TGTGCCAGCAGCTTAGGGGGACAGGAAGGGAGGCCCCAGTACTTC. Protein product: CASSLGGQEGRPQYF.

The J gene is TRBJ1-4, the V gene TRBV29-1; D is unclear. The germline V gene has CDR1 SQVTM and CDR2 ANQGSEA. The CDR3 covers 12 residues. The V end was cut by 3 bases, the J end by 9 bases, with 11 bases between. This CDR3 is CSVDRGGKKLFF. The CDR3 DNA sequence: TGCAGCGTTGATCGAGGCGGAAAAAAACTGTTTTTT.

This clone occurred a few times. This chain uses TRBV12-3 or TRBV12-4 with TRBJ2-7; 10 bases align to TRBD1. Germline trimming cut 6 bases from V and 6 bases from J; bases unmatched to any gene: 11. The CDR3 sequence is 15 residues long. The CDR3 nucleotides are TGTGCCAGCAGGCTTCTGGGACAGGGGTCGCGCGAGCAGTACTTC. This codes for CASRLLGQGSREQYF.

This clone occurred many times. The genes are TRBV5-1 and TRBJ2-7; 9 bases line up with TRBD1. CDR1 is SGHRS, CDR2 YFSETQ, per germline. J lost 5 bases, V lost 3 bases, and 6 bases had no gene match. The CDR3 spans 14 residues. Here the CDR3 reads CASSSGTGHDEQYF. The CDR3 DNA reads TGCGCCAGCAGCTCCGGGACAGGGCACGACGAGCAGTACTTC.

The J gene is TRBJ1-2, the V gene TRBV7-8; a weak D match, TRBD1 (5 bases). Trimming pared 4 bases from V and 4 bases from J, leaving 22 bases between. CDR3 length: 17 residues. Germline V lookup: CDR1 SGHVS, CDR2 FQNEAQ. The CDR3 protein is CASSSQVLTDNLYGYTF. CDR3 nucleotides: TGTGCCAGCAGCTCTCAGGTGCTGACAGACAACCTCTATGGCTACACCTTC.

This clone was found many times. V usage is TRBV19 and J usage is TRBJ1-4; D is perhaps TRBD1 (6 bases). V lost 3 bases, J lost 1 base, and 15 bases lay in between. Germline V lookup: CDR1 LNHDA, CDR2 SQIVND (reference sequence). The CDR3 runs 17 residues. The chain's CDR3 is CASSMGARGRTNEKLFF. The CDR3 bases are TGTGCCAGTAGTATGGGAGCGCGGGGGCGAACTAATGAAAAACTGTTTTTT.

This clone appeared many times. This rearrangement joins TRBV2 to TRBJ2-1; 9 positions match TRBD2. V shed 2 bases, J shed 8 bases, and the junction held 7 bases outside the gene matches. Germline CDR1 and CDR2: SNHLY and FYNNEI. The CDR3 loop spans 15 amino acids. CDR3 protein: CASSEIAGAGDEQFF. CDR3 DNA sequence: TGTGCCAGCAGTGAAATAGCGGGGGCCGGGGATGAGCAGTTCTTC.

This clone was counted ten times or more. This chain connects TRBV12-3 or TRBV12-4 to TRBJ2-7, with 8 nucleotides matching TRBD1. This CDR3 spans 14 amino acids. The ends lost 4 bases at V and 5 bases at J; junction bases unmatched: 7. This chain's CDR3 is CASSSRDRGDEQYF. The DNA of the CDR3 is TGTGCCAGCAGTTCGCGTGACAGGGGAGACGAGCAGTACTTC.

At least ten counts were recorded for this clone. The chain uses TRBV28 and TRBJ1-2, with D perhaps TRBD1 (5 bases). Germline lookup yields CDR1 MDHEN and CDR2 SYDVKM. The CDR3 totals 14 residues. Trimming shortened V by 5 bases and J by 7 bases, and 17 bases separated the two germline ends. The CDR3 protein is CASSPRARTIGYTF. The CDR3 DNA reads TGTGCCAGCAGTCCCAGGGCGAGGACTATTGGCTACACCTTC.

This clone was detected a few times. This rearrangement joins TRBV7-8 to TRBJ2-5; 8 bases map to TRBD1. V gave up 0 bases and J gave up 4 bases; unmatched junction bases: 4. Per germline, CDR1 SGHVS and CDR2 FQNEAQ. The CDR3 loop spans 15 amino acids. The DNA of the CDR3 is TGTGCCAGCAGCTTAGCGGACAGGGAAGGAGAGACCCAGTACTTC. Translating gives CASSLADREGETQYF.

The sample holds many counts of this clone. This sequence joins TRBV24-1 and TRBJ2-2; perhaps TRBD2 as D (6 bases). Deletions cut 0 bases from V and 0 bases from J, with 10 bases between. The CDR3 length is 17 residues. Germline-derived CDR1 and CDR2 are KGHDR and SFDVKD. Here the CDR3 reads CATSDLKGLPNTGELFF. CDR3 in DNA: TGTGCCACCAGTGATTTGAAGGGACTGCCGAACACCGGGGAGCTGTTTTTT.

This clone appeared many times. This rearrangement joins TRBV6-2 or TRBV6-3 to TRBJ1-2, with TRBD1 matching 7 bases. The CDR3 is 14 residues long. CDR1 and CDR2 (germline): MNHEY, SVGEGT. V lost 3 bases and J lost 4; bases outside the gene matches: 5. The CDR3 DNA reads as TGTGCCAGCAGTTATAACAGGGGCTCCTATGGCTACACCTTC. Translation gives CASSYNRGSYGYTF.

A few counts support this clone. The chain uses TRBV6-2 or TRBV6-3 and TRBJ2-5; maybe TRBD2 (6 bases). In germline, CDR1 is MNHEY, CDR2 SVGEGT. The V end was cut by 5 bases, the J end by 2 bases, with 12 bases between. The CDR3 has 14 amino acids. CDR3 DNA: TGTGCCAGCAGTCTCAGCGGGCGGCAAGAGACCCAGTACTTC. This sequence encodes CASSLSGRQETQYF.